Below, 17 T cell receptor beta chains from the same sample are listed, as sequenced in a study of vaccination effects on CD4 cells after COVID-19. The protocol was immunoSEQ multiplex PCR, while the TCRdb copy is restricted to in-frame clones and leaves out a portion. The data hold approximately 30,000 clones, with roughly two thirds observed a single time. Prior to sequencing, the ViraFEST assay stimulated PBMC with viral peptide pools, which expanded the antigen-specific CD4+ T cells. Isolation of CD4+ T cells took place after 10 days of culture. Among the vaccine recipients, none had a prior SARS-CoV-2 infection, and nucleocapsid antibodies were negative. Which antigens these TCRs recognize remains unknown. The source material was CD4+ T cells from PBMCs cultured with SARS-CoV-2 spike peptides, sampled before COVID-19 vaccination. The origin of the receptors is a human donor who received a COVID-19 vaccine.

The gene calls are TRBV13 and TRBJ1-1; D is ambiguous. CDR3 length equals 14 residues. Trimming removed 4 bases from V and 4 bases from J, with 13 bases in between. The germline CDR1 and CDR2 sequences are PRHDT and FYEKMQ (reference sequence). The CDR3: CASSSGRMGTEAFF. CDR3 nucleotide sequence: TGTGCCAGCAGCTCAGGCCGAATGGGCACTGAAGCTTTCTTT.

The chain carries TRBV7-9 and TRBJ1-3; 7 bases align to TRBD1. Germline-derived CDR1 and CDR2 are SEHNR and FQNEAQ (reference sequence). There are 18 residues in the CDR3. Trimming cost V 5 bases and J 0 bases; bases outside gene matches: 13. In DNA, the CDR3 is TGTGCCAGCAGCCAAAAGACGGGACAGCCCTTCTCTGGAAACACCATATATTTT. Residues: CASSQKTGQPFSGNTIYF.

The rearrangement joins TRBV6-5 to TRBJ2-7; 8 bases map to TRBD1. Germline values: CDR1 MNHEY, CDR2 SVGAGI. CDR3 size: 12 residues. V lost 10 bases, J lost 0 bases, and 2 bases stayed unmatched. The DNA of the CDR3 is TGTGCCACGGGACAGGTCTCCTACGAGCAGTACTTC. It codes for CATGQVSYEQYF.

CDR3 protein: CASSPTVGLSEAFF. The CDR3 DNA reads TGTGCCAGCTCACCGACTGTAGGCCTCTCCGAAGCTTTCTTT. This rearrangement joins TRBV18 to TRBJ1-1; D is ambiguous. The CDR3 spans 14 residues. CDR1 and CDR2 (germline): KGHSH, LQKENI. The V end was cut by 3 bases, the J end by 8 bases, with 16 bases between.

The chain uses TRBV18 and TRBJ2-3; 12 bases are shared with TRBD2. Germline CDR1 reads KGHSH; CDR2 reads LQKENI. With V trimmed by 3 bases and J by 0 bases, 16 bases remained unmatched. This CDR3 has 21 residues. The CDR3 nucleotides read TGTGCCAGCTCACCCAATCGACTAGCGGGGGCGACGATGCTTAGCACAGATACGCAGTATTTT. Its translation: CASSPNRLAGATMLSTDTQYF.

The chain uses TRBV30 and TRBJ1-6, with 8 bases aligning to TRBD1. Trimming removed 8 bases from V and 10 bases from J; junction bases left unmatched: 4. CDR3 length: 11 amino acids. CDR1 is GTSNPN, CDR2 SVGIG, per germline (reference sequence). In nucleotides, the CDR3 is TGTGCCGGGGGACAGGCGTCACCCCTCCACTTT. As protein: CAGGQASPLHF.

The V call is TRBV27, the J call TRBJ2-2; D gene ambiguous. V dropped 6 bases and J dropped 1 base, with 9 bases sitting between them. Per the germline V gene, CDR1 is MNHEY and CDR2 is SMNVEV (reference sequence). CDR3 length: 14 residues. The CDR3 DNA is TGTGCCAGCAGGGGTGGTAGGAACACCGGGGAGCTGTTTTTT. Its protein is CASRGGRNTGELFF.

The chain employs TRBV6-1 and TRBJ2-3; D unclear. With 1 base removed from V and 0 bases from J, the gap between germline ends came to 5 bases. This CDR3 contains 14 residues. CDR1 is MNHNS, CDR2 SASEGT, per germline. As DNA, the CDR3 is TGTGCCAGCAGTGAAGGAGCTAGCACAGATACGCAGTATTTT. It encodes CASSEGASTDTQYF.

The V gene is TRBV7-9, the J gene TRBJ2-2; D is unclear. The J call may not be correct, given that the DNA end is closer to TRBJ1-3. CDR3 length: 14 amino acids. Per the germline V gene, CDR1 is SEHNR and CDR2 is FQNEAQ (reference sequence). CDR3: CASSLAGRGNTIYF. The DNA for the CDR3 is TGTGCCAGCAGCTTAGCGGGCCGAGGGAACACCATATATTTT.

This clone was recorded once. The V and J genes are TRBV3-1 (or the pseudogene TRBV3-2) and TRBJ2-2, with TRBD2 matching over 8 bases. This CDR3 has 16 amino acids. Germline V CDR1 and CDR2: LGHDT, YNNKEL (reference sequence). V lost 1 base, J lost 4 bases, and 5 bases stayed unmatched. This CDR3 reads CASSQGAGAGTGELFF. CDR3 coding DNA: TGTGCCAGCAGCCAAGGAGCGGGGGCGGGCACCGGGGAGCTGTTTTTT.

The rearrangement joins TRBV7-8 to TRBJ2-7, with TRBD1 matching over 8 bases. Germline values: CDR1 SGHVS, CDR2 FQNEAQ. With V trimmed by 3 bases and J by 4 bases, 8 bases remained unmatched. The CDR3 is 15 residues long. CDR3 coding DNA: TGTGCCAGCAGCTTCCCCCGGACAGGGAGTTACGAGCAGTACTTC. Translation: CASSFPRTGSYEQYF.

Only a few counts were recorded for this clone. The chain recombines TRBV5-5 with TRBJ1-1, with TRBD1 matching 8 bases. V shed 4 bases and J 14 bases; nucleotides not matched to a gene: 19. This CDR3 is 15 amino acids long. Germline CDR1 SGHKS, CDR2 YYEKEE (reference sequence). The CDR3 reads CASSPPTGGTGLSFF. In DNA form, the CDR3 reads TGTGCCAGCAGCCCACCCACAGGGGGTACGGGACTGTCGTTCTTT.

This clone has only a few counts. The CDR3 sequence is CASSLGAGYGYTF. CDR3 nucleotides: TGTGCCAGCAGCTTAGGGGCAGGCTATGGCTACACCTTC. The chain carries TRBV7-9 and TRBJ1-2; D remains ambiguous. The germline gives CDR1 SEHNR, CDR2 FQNEAQ (reference sequence). The V gene lost 1 base and the J gene lost 4 bases, with 7 bases spanning the gap. There are 13 residues in the CDR3.

The J gene is TRBJ1-1, the V gene TRBV6-5; possibly TRBD1 for D (5 bases). Trimming left V 6 bases short and J 0 bases short, with 14 bases between. The CDR3 is 15 residues long. Germline V gene data show CDR1 as MNHEY and CDR2 as SVGAGI. In DNA, the CDR3 is TGTGCCAGCAGCCGGGGCCAGACAATGAACACTGAAGCTTTCTTT. Its translation: CASSRGQTMNTEAFF.

This clone was recorded once. This rearrangement joins TRBV5-1 to TRBJ1-3; D is undetermined. V shed 1 base and J shed 4 bases, with 6 bases lying between them. Germline V gene data show CDR1 as SGHRS and CDR2 as YFSETQ. CDR3 length: 13 amino acids. In nucleotides, the CDR3 is TGCGCCAGCAGCTTGTCGGGGGGAAACACCATATATTTT. This translates into CASSLSGGNTIYF.

The chain combines TRBV25-1 with TRBJ2-5, with D perhaps matching TRBD1 or TRBD2 (5 bases each). This CDR3 is 16 amino acids long. The ends were cut back, 3 bases at V and 1 base at J, with 15 bases in the middle. Germline CDR1 reads MGHDK; CDR2 reads SYGVNS. For the CDR3, the DNA is TGTGCCAGCAGTGACTGGGGACGGGTACCCCAAGAGACCCAGTACTTC. It codes for CASSDWGRVPQETQYF.

V usage is TRBV19 and J usage is TRBJ1-4; 8 nucleotides line up with TRBD1. Trimming at V came to 4 bases and at J to 6 bases, leaving 7 bases not matched to a gene. The CDR3 runs to 15 residues. Germline values: CDR1 LNHDA, CDR2 SQIVND (reference sequence). The CDR3 sequence is CASSTGQGRDEKLFF. The CDR3 region has the DNA TGTGCCAGTAGTACAGGACAGGGTCGGGATGAAAAACTGTTTTTT.